This passage covers 3 T cell receptor beta chains from one sample sequenced in a study of T cell changes during pregnancy in multiple sclerosis. Measured with immunoSEQ multiplex PCR; TCRdb has only the in-frame clones, and not every one. The sample includes tens of thousands of clones, roughly 90% seen only once; the top ten take more than 4.5%. The starting material was peripheral blood, obtained in the third trimester of pregnancy. The receptors stem from a female donor in good health, enrolled as a control in a pregnancy study.

The rearrangement uses TRBV19 and TRBJ2-7; D is possibly TRBD1 (6 bases). V was pared by 3 bases and J by 2 bases, with 11 bases between. Germline V gives CDR1 LNHDA, CDR2 SQIVND (reference sequence). This CDR3 contains 14 residues. CDR3 DNA: TGTGCCAGTAGTATTTCAGGGGATGCCTACGAGCAGTACTTC. Amino acid sequence: CASSISGDAYEQYF.

This chain connects TRBV16 to TRBJ1-2; a possible D gene is TRBD1 (6 bases). The CDR3 is made up of 16 amino acids. In germline, CDR1 is KGHSY, CDR2 FQNENV. V was trimmed by 1 base and J by 7 bases, leaving 19 bases between them. The CDR3 region is CASSQFPGVGVRGYTF. The CDR3 DNA reads TGTGCCAGCAGCCAATTCCCAGGGGTTGGTGTGCGTGGCTACACCTTC.

This clone was seen a single time. The V and J genes are TRBV4-3 and TRBJ2-1; D possibly corresponds to TRBD2 (7 bases). Germline assignment: CDR1 LGHNA and CDR2 YSLEER. CDR3 size: 17 residues. V lost 0 bases, J lost 0 bases, and 12 bases lay in between. In DNA form, the CDR3 reads TGCGCCAGCAGCCAAGATGGGGGGGGCAGCTCCTACAATGAGCAGTTCTTC. It specifies CASSQDGGGSSYNEQFF.